These T cell receptor beta chains were read from a single sample in a study of T cells in localized non-small cell lung cancer. Libraries were prepared by immunoSEQ multiplex PCR; TCRdb keeps only in-frame clonotypes and omits some of them. Of approximately 34,000 clones in the sample, around nine tenths are singletons; the top ten hold more than 7%. The sequences come from peripheral blood, collected before any cancer treatment. These receptors came from a woman aged 35 to 70 with stage I lung adenocarcinoma. CDR3s include the opening cysteine and the closing phenylalanine or tryptophan. The order of the fields is V gene, CDR3 protein.

>TRBV29-1
CSVGGQGANTQYF
>TRBV18
CASSPLVGGVNTEAFF
>TRBV6-6
CASRYQGRVNEKLFF
>TRBV30
CAWSSTVPGYGYTF
>TRBV6-6
CASSYSRVDTEAFF
>TRBV19
CASSKQGGPDTQYF
>TRBV7-3
CASSLTDSDTQYF
>TRBV9
CASSVGSGDADTQYF
>TRBV5-6
CASSGNTDTQYF
>TRBV4-3
CASSQDGRENTEAFF
>TRBV5-1
CASGSGGDWAEAFF
>TRBV5-4
CASSNRQRADTQYF
>TRBV5-1
CASSLGSGSGNTIYF
>TRBV28
CATEDVNYGYTF
>TRBV12-5
CASGTGQGAGGSETQYF
>TRBV29-1
CSVGTSSSTDTQYF
>TRBV6-5
CASGGAEAFF
>TRBV5-1
CASSSGQVNTEAFF
>TRBV2
CASTLAGVIPYEQYF
>TRBV28
CASSTTGEGSTDTQYF
>TRBV27
CASNPWGLEREKLFF
>TRBV2
CASRGYRGANYGYTF
>TRBV19
CATQFRGFAGQPQHF
>TRBV7-3
CASSPRTTSGVNEQFF
>TRBV28
CASSLHRAVNTEAFF
>TRBV6-1
CASSESVGRASEAFF
>TRBV9
CASSPYLSRGRYEQYF
>TRBV7-3
CASSLTPTDTQYF
>TRBV11-1
CASSLGGYNEQFF
>TRBV9
CASSGEPGRRTEAFF
>TRBV2
CASTASGGFEGETQYF
>TRBV7-2
CASSPRSGTGYTEAFF
>TRBV19
CASGDRGYTEAFF
>TRBV5-1
CASRQGYEAFF
>TRBV4-2
CASSQGSGGGRETQYF
>TRBV2
CASSHRAGGVSYNEQFF
>TRBV6-1
CASRPFDRPALGYTF
>TRBV6-5
CASSPSGNTIYF
>TRBV15
CATSTPARPYGYTF
>TRBV7-2
CASSSYTGNTIYF
>TRBV30
CAWSAGTFNQPQHF
>TRBV7-3
CASSLGSGQTGNTIYF
>TRBV5-1
CASSQGGSTVYEQYF
>TRBV10-3
CAASPSGGYSNEQYF
>TRBV28
CASSMPGTGISNEQFF
>TRBV29-1
CSVAQGANNQPQHF
>TRBV6-6
CASSYGMRGGGEEQYF
>TRBV6-4
CASSDRVSGGLYTEAFF
>TRBV13
CASSLGGSQNTQYF
>TRBV18
CASSRSGANVLTF
>TRBV7-2
CASSLTGLSYGYTF
>TRBV28
CASRRGQGAYEQYF
>TRBV28
CASSLGEGFGYTF